Listed here are 21 T cell receptor beta chains from one sample, sequenced in a study of T cell changes during pregnancy in multiple sclerosis. Clones were read by immunoSEQ multiplex PCR, and TCRdb kept only the in-frame ones, dropping some. The data hold fewer than 90,000 clones, with approximately 92% observed a single time. Sample: peripheral blood, taken in the third trimester of pregnancy. The receptors shown here come from a female donor in good health, enrolled as a control in a pregnancy study.

V is TRBV4-1 and J is TRBJ2-1; 7 positions match TRBD2. Germline CDR1 and CDR2: MGHRA and YSYEKL. This CDR3 comprises 17 residues. The trim removed 3 bases at V and 12 bases at J, leaving 20 bases unmatched. As DNA, the CDR3 is TGCGCCAGCAGCCAGTCAGAAAAGCGGGATGGGCCTCCAGGGCAGTTCTTC. This gives the protein CASSQSEKRDGPPGQFF.

The table lists this clone with a count of one. This chain uses TRBV10-3 with TRBJ2-3; TRBD1 might be the D (5 bases). The CDR3 runs to 12 residues. From germline, CDR1 is ENHRY and CDR2 SYGVKD. Trimming removed 9 bases at V and 2 bases at J, with 9 bases between. CDR3 in amino acids: CAIGAPTDTQYF. The CDR3, as DNA: TGTGCCATAGGGGCCCCCACAGATACGCAGTATTTT.

This chain joins TRBV5-8 and TRBJ1-1; tentatively, D is TRBD1 (6 bases). CDR1 SGHTS and CDR2 YDEGEE come from the germline V gene. The CDR3 is made up of 13 amino acids. V was pared by 4 bases and J by 3 bases, with 10 bases between. The CDR3: CASSADSYTEAFF. The CDR3 DNA sequence: TGTGCCAGCAGCGCGGACAGTTACACTGAAGCTTTCTTT.

A few counts support this clone. The CDR3 protein is CASRTTGGENEKLFF. The CDR3 nucleotides read TGTGCCAGCAGGACGACAGGGGGCGAAAATGAAAAACTGTTTTTT. The chain combines TRBV2 with TRBJ1-4, with 10 positions matching TRBD1. Germline CDR1 and CDR2: SNHLY and FYNNEI. The CDR3 is 15 residues long. V was pared by 6 bases and J by 5 bases, with 6 bases of the junction left unmatched.

This chain connects TRBV27 to TRBJ2-7; a possible D gene is TRBD1 (5 bases). V was trimmed by 2 bases and J by 2 bases, leaving 13 bases between them. Per germline, CDR1 MNHEY and CDR2 SMNVEV (reference sequence). CDR3 length: 15 amino acids. This CDR3 is CASSLGGGAPYEQYF. CDR3 sequence (DNA): TGTGCCAGCAGTTTAGGTGGTGGGGCCCCCTACGAGCAGTACTTC.

The rearrangement joins TRBV5-4 to TRBJ2-3; D uncertain. CDR1 is SGHNT, CDR2 YYREEE, per germline (reference sequence). The CDR3 runs to 14 residues. V was cut by 0 bases and J by 6 bases, with 11 bases left in between. The CDR3 DNA reads as TGTGCCAGCAGCTTGGTTCCCATTCCCGATACGCAGTATTTT. This translates into CASSLVPIPDTQYF.

This chain connects TRBV7-2 to TRBJ2-1, with a possible D match to TRBD1 (9 bases). Trimming removed 6 bases from V and 16 bases from J, with 34 bases in between. This CDR3 has 17 residues. The germline V gene has CDR1 SGHTA and CDR2 FQGNSA. CDR3 sequence reads: CASSPPGQGFSGTIEFF. The DNA for the CDR3 is TGTGCCAGCAGTCCCCCGGGACAGGGTTTTAGCGGGACTATCGAATTCTTC.

V usage is TRBV5-5 and J usage is TRBJ2-2; 7 bases are shared with TRBD1. The CDR3 spans 15 residues. V gave up 4 bases and J gave up 6 bases; unmatched junction bases: 9. Germline V gives CDR1 SGHKS, CDR2 YYEKEE (reference sequence). CDR3 nucleotides: TGTGCCAGCAGCCCTCAGGGGGTTATATCCGGGGAGCTGTTTTTT. Translated: CASSPQGVISGELFF.

The rearrangement uses TRBV5-4 and TRBJ2-2; D possibly corresponds to TRBD1 (6 bases). The CDR3 length is 13 residues. Per germline, CDR1 SGHNT and CDR2 YYREEE (reference sequence). The V and J ends lost 7 bases and 2 bases respectively, with 9 bases between them. The CDR3 sequence is CASRDTNTGELFF. The CDR3 DNA reads TGTGCCAGCCGGGACACAAACACCGGGGAGCTGTTTTTT.

CDR3 protein: CASSVDSNTEAFF. DNA of the CDR3: TGTGCCAGCAGTGTCGACAGTAACACTGAAGCTTTCTTT. The rearrangement uses TRBV2 and TRBJ1-1; weak D call: TRBD1 (5 bases). There are 13 residues in the CDR3. The germline CDR1 and CDR2 sequences are SNHLY and FYNNEI. The V end was cut by 4 bases, the J end by 2 bases, with 8 bases between. Drawing the rest from reference TRBV2 and TRBJ1-1, the complete variable domain is EPEVTQTPSHQVTQMGQEVILRCVPISNHLYFYWYRQILGQKVEFLVSFYNNEISEKSEIFDDQFSVERPDGSNFTLKIRSTKLEDSAMYFCASSVDSNTEAFFGQGTRLTVV.

The chain uses TRBV9 and TRBJ1-1; no clear D gene. The V end lost 0 bases, the J end lost 6 bases, and 9 bases lay between the germline ends. Germline CDR1 SGDLS, CDR2 YYNGEE. CDR3 length: 13 amino acids. The CDR3: CASSVAPAAEAFF. The CDR3 bases are TGTGCCAGCAGCGTAGCTCCCGCAGCTGAAGCTTTCTTT.

The chain combines TRBV28 with TRBJ2-4; 9 bases are shared with TRBD1. Trimming cost V 5 bases and J 3 bases; bases outside gene matches: 2. Germline assignment: CDR1 MDHEN and CDR2 SYDVKM. This CDR3 has 14 residues. In nucleotides, the CDR3 is TGTGCCAGCAGTCTGACAGGGGGCAAAAACATTCAGTACTTC. It specifies CASSLTGGKNIQYF.

The rearrangement joins TRBV7-8 to TRBJ2-3, with D uncertain. The germline CDR1 and CDR2 sequences are SGHVS and FQNEAQ. V lost 0 bases and J lost 2, with 15 bases in between. The CDR3 loop spans 17 amino acids. CDR3 DNA sequence: TGTGCCAGCAGCTTAGCGTCTCTGGGCGAGTTCACAGATACGCAGTATTTT. It translates to CASSLASLGEFTDTQYF.

V usage is TRBV29-1 and J usage is TRBJ2-1, with 7 bases aligning to TRBD2. Germline V gives CDR1 SQVTM, CDR2 ANQGSEA. This CDR3 spans 15 amino acids. After removal of 0 bases from V and 4 bases from J, the junction contained 6 bases not matched to a gene. CDR3: CSVEDPSGTYNEQFF. The CDR3 nucleotides are TGCAGCGTTGAAGATCCCAGCGGGACGTACAATGAGCAGTTCTTC.

The chain combines TRBV27 with TRBJ1-3, with 8 bases identical to TRBD1. The germline V gene has CDR1 MNHEY and CDR2 SMNVEV (reference sequence). This CDR3 spans 14 amino acids. The ends lost 6 bases at V and 2 bases at J; junction bases unmatched: 3. CDR3 amino acids: CASSLTGAGNTIYF. CDR3 coding DNA: TGTGCCAGCAGCCTGACAGGGGCTGGAAACACCATATATTTT.

The sample holds one count of this clone. The rearrangement uses TRBV19 and TRBJ1-5; TRBD1 agrees at 8 bases. Looked up from germline, CDR1 is LNHDA and CDR2 is SQIVND (reference sequence). This CDR3 contains 15 residues. The V gene end was trimmed by 6 bases and the J gene end by 3 bases; junction bases not matched to a gene: 7. In nucleotides, the CDR3 is TGTGCCAGTAGGGGAGACAGGGGATTCAATCAGCCCCAGCATTTT. Encoded protein: CASRGDRGFNQPQHF.

This chain links TRBV27 with TRBJ1-5; maybe TRBD1 (5 bases). This CDR3 contains 15 residues. Trimming shortened V by 5 bases and J by 1 base, and 12 bases separated the two germline ends. The V gene's germline CDR1 is MNHEY and CDR2 SMNVEV (reference sequence). The CDR3 is CASSLAGGSNQPQHF. For the CDR3, the DNA is TGTGCCAGCAGTCTGGCGGGGGGAAGCAATCAGCCCCAGCATTTT.

This sequence joins TRBV28 and TRBJ2-7; 9 bases agree with TRBD2. The CDR3 is 15 amino acids. V shed 7 bases and J 5 bases; nucleotides not matched to a gene: 12. Germline V lookup: CDR1 MDHEN, CDR2 SYDVKM. The CDR3 bases are TGTGCCAGCACACGGCGGGAGGGCCATAGGAACGAGCAGTACTTC. This gives the protein CASTRREGHRNEQYF.

V is TRBV13 and J is TRBJ2-5; D perhaps matches TRBD2 (6 bases). V lost 1 base and J lost 2, with 11 bases in between. CDR3 length: 15 residues. Germline CDR1 is PRHDT and CDR2 is FYEKMQ (reference sequence). CDR3 DNA: TGTGCCAGCAGCTTAGCGCGAGGAGGGCAAGAGACCCAGTACTTC. It codes for CASSLARGGQETQYF.

The chain is built from TRBV11-2 and TRBJ2-5; 8 nucleotides line up with TRBD2. Germline lookup yields CDR1 SGHAT and CDR2 FQNNGV. The length of the CDR3 is 17 residues. The ends lost 4 bases at V and 1 base at J; junction bases unmatched: 11. The CDR3 spells CASSYVSGRSSQETQYF. CDR3 DNA: TGTGCCAGCAGCTACGTAAGCGGGAGATCCTCCCAAGAGACCCAGTACTTC.

V is TRBV7-8 and J is TRBJ2-1; 11 nucleotides agree with TRBD2. Germline CDR1 reads SGHVS; CDR2 reads FQNEAQ. Germline trimming cut 5 bases from V and 5 bases from J; bases unmatched to any gene: 11. The CDR3 loop spans 17 amino acids. CDR3 sequence (DNA): TGTGCCAGCAGCCCGGCACCAGGGACTAGCGGAAACAATGAGCAGTTCTTC. Amino acid sequence: CASSPAPGTSGNNEQFF.